Below, 2 T cell receptor beta chains from the same sample are listed, as sequenced in a study of blood T cells in healthy people across ages. Using a J-beta primer mix together with a sample-barcoded 5' primer, a second PCR was run for roughly 6 to 11 cycles. TCRdb re-derived calls from the 5' RACE reads in MiXCR, one entry per CDR3 protein. The profile covers about 780,000 distinct CDR3 sequences, with about 42% appearing a single time and over 15% taken by the ten largest. The source material was blood. These receptors were obtained from a man at least 80 years old in good health.

The chain is built from TRBV12-3 or TRBV12-4 and TRBJ2-6, with D hard to call. The CDR3 has 16 residues. Between the trimmed V and J ends, which lost 3 bases and 0 bases, there was a span of 9 bases. As DNA, the CDR3 is TGTGCCAGCAGTTTTGGGTCCAACTCTGGGGCCAACGTCCTGACTTTC. Protein product: CASSFGSNSGANVLTF.

V is TRBV12-3 or TRBV12-4 and J is TRBJ2-1; the D call may be TRBD1 or TRBD2 (7 bases each). The CDR3 totals 15 residues. With 2 bases removed from V and 5 bases from J, the gap between germline ends came to 13 bases. CDR3 sequence reads: CASSLRGRGNNEQFF. The CDR3 DNA reads as TGTGCCAGCAGTTTAAGGGGGCGGGGGAACAATGAGCAGTTCTTC.